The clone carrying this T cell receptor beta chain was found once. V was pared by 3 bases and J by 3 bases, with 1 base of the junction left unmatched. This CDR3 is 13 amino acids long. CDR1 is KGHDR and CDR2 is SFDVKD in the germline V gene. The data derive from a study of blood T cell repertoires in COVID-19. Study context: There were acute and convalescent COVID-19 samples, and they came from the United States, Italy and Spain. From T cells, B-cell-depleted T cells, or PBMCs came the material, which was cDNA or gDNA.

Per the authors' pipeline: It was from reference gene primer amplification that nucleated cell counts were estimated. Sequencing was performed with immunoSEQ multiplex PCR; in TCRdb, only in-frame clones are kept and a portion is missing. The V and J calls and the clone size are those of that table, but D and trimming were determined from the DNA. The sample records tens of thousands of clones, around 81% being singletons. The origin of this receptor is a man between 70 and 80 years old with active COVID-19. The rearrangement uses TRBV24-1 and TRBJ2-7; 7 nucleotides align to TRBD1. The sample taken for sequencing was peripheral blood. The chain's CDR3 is CATSDRDSYEQYF. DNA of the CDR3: TGTGCCACCAGTGATCGGGACAGCTACGAGCAGTACTTC.